The T cell receptor beta chain described here comes from a study of blood T cell repertoires in COVID-19. Germline CDR1 is LNHDA and CDR2 is SQIVND (reference sequence). V trimming: 3 bases; J trimming: 7 bases; junction bases outside the gene matches: 8. The CDR3 loop spans 15 amino acids. The method was immunoSEQ multiplex PCR; TCRdb's version includes in-frame clones alone and lacks a portion of them. The sample lists around 99,000 clones; around 81% were seen once. This chain links TRBV19 with TRBJ1-4, with 7 bases fitting TRBD1. This clonotype originated in a man in his fifties or sixties who had recovered from COVID-19. Material: peripheral blood. The CDR3 nucleotides are TGTGCCAGTAGTATCCCGACAGGGATGAGTGAAAAACTGTTTTTT. It yields the protein CASSIPTGMSEKLFF. Complete variable domain (other parts from reference TRBV19 and TRBJ1-4): DGGITQSPKYLFRKEGQNVTLSCEQNLNHDAMYWYRQDPGQGLRLIYYSQIVNDFQKGDIAEGYSVSREKKESFPLTVTSAQKNPTAFYLCASSIPTGMSEKLFFGSGTQLSVL.